This is a list of T cell receptor beta chains from one sample in a study of T cell repertoires in cytomegalovirus infection. Their antigen targets remain unknown. TCRdb recomputed calls from the reads with MiXCR, one row per CDR3 protein. The sample lists hundreds of thousands of distinct CDR3 sequences, roughly 33% occurring once. The specimen comprised cultured PBMCs, sampled from culture after CMV antigen stimulation. The source is a human donor in good health (CMV status not recorded). Some clones in this sample may be carry-over from other donors' samples. The CDR3 runs from the conserved cysteine through the conserved F or W. The D gene is left open where the match is weak. Where a row states a size, it is once, few, many or the class of an expanded clone; other rows omit it.

V	J	length	size	D	DNA	CDR3
TRBV5-4	TRBJ1-5	13	NA	NA	TGTGCCAGCAGCTTGTCGCCAAGTCAGCCCCAGCATTTT	CASSLSPSQPQHF
TRBV7-9	TRBJ2-7	16	NA	NA	TGTGCCAGCAGCCGACAGGCTGGCATGAGGTCCTACGAGCAGTACTTC	CASSRQAGMRSYEQYF
TRBV5-5	TRBJ2-7	15	once	TRBD1	TGTGCCAGCAGCGGGGGACAGGGGGGTCCCTACGAGCAGTACTTC	CASSGGQGGPYEQYF
TRBV15	TRBJ1-1	13	NA	TRBD1	TGTGCCACCAGCATAGGGACAGACACTGAAGCTTTCTTT	CATSIGTDTEAFF
TRBV28	TRBJ2-7	15	NA	TRBD1	TGTGCCAGCAGCCCACCGGGACAGGGCACCTACGAGCAGTACTTC	CASSPPGQGTYEQYF
TRBV6-1	TRBJ2-7	20	NA	NA	TGTGCCAGCAGTGAAAAGGTCCCCAGGCAACAGGCCCCCAGATCGTACGAGCAGTACTTC	CASSEKVPRQQAPRSYEQYF
TRBV19	TRBJ2-3	17	few	TRBD1	TGTGCCAGTAGTAGAACCGGGACAGGGATTCGCACAGATACGCAGTATTTT	CASSRTGTGIRTDTQYF
TRBV20-1	TRBJ2-6	16	NA	TRBD1	TGCAGTGCTGTACAGGGGCTAGGCTCTGGGGCCAACGTCCTGACTTTC	CSAVQGLGSGANVLTF
TRBV19	TRBJ2-1	14	many	TRBD2	TGTGCCAGCAGACCGGGACTAGCCTACAATGAGCAGTTCTTC	CASRPGLAYNEQFF
TRBV7-8	TRBJ2-7	13	few	NA	TGTGCCAGCAGCCTCGGGCTGATCTACGAGCAGTACTTC	CASSLGLIYEQYF
TRBV4-2	TRBJ2-6	17	few	NA	TGTGCCAGCAGCCAGCACGGGGAGTATGCTGGGGCCAACGTCCTGACTTTC	CASSQHGEYAGANVLTF
TRBV6-2/TRBV6-3	TRBJ2-5	14	once	TRBD1	TGTGCCAGCTTGGACAGGACCGTTGGTGTGACCCAGTACTTC	CASLDRTVGVTQYF
TRBV12-3/TRBV12-4	TRBJ2-1	14	NA	TRBD2	TGTGCCAGCACCCCTACTAGCGGGAGCTATGAGCAGTTCTTC	CASTPTSGSYEQFF
TRBV7-2	TRBJ1-5	18	many	NA	TGTGCCAGCAGCTTAGGGGGCGCCAGCCCTAATAGCAATCAGCCCCAGCATTTT	CASSLGGASPNSNQPQHF
TRBV7-8	TRBJ2-3	18	NA	NA	TGTGCCAGCAGTCCCGGTATCGCAGCAGGGATCCCCCCAGATACGCAGTATTTT	CASSPGIAAGIPPDTQYF
TRBV4-1	TRBJ2-4	18	NA	TRBD1	TGCGCCAGCAGCCAAGGGGGAGACAGGGAACTAGCCAAAAACATTCAGTACTTC	CASSQGGDRELAKNIQYF
TRBV27	TRBJ2-4	16	NA	NA	TGTGCCAGCAGTTTGACCTTAGGGGGGCCGAGAAACATTCAGTACTTC	CASSLTLGGPRNIQYF
TRBV7-2	TRBJ2-4	13	few	TRBD1	TGTGCCAGCAGCTTAGAGTCAGGGGGCATTCAGTACTTC	CASSLESGGIQYF
TRBV11-2	TRBJ2-3	12	NA	NA	TGTGCCAGCAGCTTCCCCCGAGATACGCAGTATTTT	CASSFPRDTQYF
TRBV4-1	TRBJ1-1	14	NA	TRBD1	TGCGCCAGCAGCCAAGCAGGGGGCGCGACTGAAGCTTTCTTT	CASSQAGGATEAFF
TRBV10-3	TRBJ2-7	14	NA	NA	TGTGCCATCAGTGATCCAGACGGAAACTACGAGCAGTACTTC	CAISDPDGNYEQYF
TRBV10-3	TRBJ2-7	15	few	TRBD1	TGTGCCATCAGTGGGACAGGGGCCCCCTCCGGGGAGCAGTACTTC	CAISGTGAPSGEQYF
TRBV4-3	TRBJ2-1	19	few	TRBD2	TGCGCCAGCAGCCAAGACTACCCTCGACTAGCGGGGGGGGGGATTGAGCAGTTCTTC	CASSQDYPRLAGGGIEQFF
TRBV6-1	TRBJ2-5	16	NA	TRBD2	TGTGCCAGCAGTCCGACTAGCGGGGGCCTCGGGGAGACCCAGTACTTC	CASSPTSGGLGETQYF
TRBV20-1	TRBJ2-3	13	few	NA	TGCAGTGCTGGGAGACTAGTCGCAGATACGCAGTATTTT	CSAGRLVADTQYF
TRBV5-1	TRBJ1-1	13	NA	NA	TGCGCCAGCAGCTTGGACCCCTGGACTGAAGCTTTCTTT	CASSLDPWTEAFF
TRBV24-1	TRBJ2-2	14	NA	TRBD1	TGTGCCACCAGCCCGGGACAGGGAGTGCGGGAGCTGTTTTTT	CATSPGQGVRELFF
TRBV19	TRBJ1-1	14	NA	NA	TGTGCCAGTAGTATAAGTAGGGTAGGCACTGAAGCTTTCTTT	CASSISRVGTEAFF
TRBV7-2	TRBJ2-7	16	many	NA	TGTGCCAGCAGCTCCATCCACGAGGGTTTAGCCTACGAGCAGTACTTC	CASSSIHEGLAYEQYF
TRBV11-3	TRBJ2-7	14	few	TRBD1	TGTGCCAGCAGCGGCCGGGACAGGAACCACGAGCAGTACTTC	CASSGRDRNHEQYF
TRBV7-9	TRBJ2-7	15	NA	TRBD1	TGTGCCAGCAGCACCCAGGCCGGGACAGGCTACGAGCAGTACTTC	CASSTQAGTGYEQYF
TRBV19	TRBJ2-3	14	NA	TRBD2	TGTGCCAGTAGGAGCGGGGGGGCCGGAGATACGCAGTATTTT	CASRSGGAGDTQYF
TRBV7-2	TRBJ2-7	14	few	TRBD2	TGTGCCAGCAGCTCCGGGGGGGCTGCCCTCGAGCAGTACTTC	CASSSGGAALEQYF
TRBV7-2	TRBJ1-6	13	NA	NA	TGTGCCAGCAGCATTAGGGGGGGTTCACCCCTCCACTTT	CASSIRGGSPLHF
TRBV19	TRBJ1-5	17	NA	TRBD1	TGTGCCAGTAGTATAGCGGCCCTGACAGGGTACCATCAGCCCCAGCATTTT	CASSIAALTGYHQPQHF
TRBV6-5	TRBJ2-7	14	NA	NA	TGTGCCAGCAGTTACGGGCCCACCCACTACGAGCAGTACTTC	CASSYGPTHYEQYF
TRBV25-1	TRBJ1-5	14	NA	NA	TGTGCCAGCAATTATGGGCGGGAACACCAGCCCCAGCATTTT	CASNYGREHQPQHF
TRBV7-2	TRBJ1-4	15	few	TRBD1	TGTGCCAGCAGCGCCCGACAGGGTATAGTGGAAAAACTGTTTTTT	CASSARQGIVEKLFF
TRBV11-2	TRBJ2-7	15	NA	TRBD2	TGTGCCAGCAGCTTAGTTATAGCTAGCGGGAACGAGCAGTACTTC	CASSLVIASGNEQYF
TRBV4-2	TRBJ1-1	13	NA	NA	TGTGCCAGCAGCCAAGCTAGAGGGGAATCGGCTTTCTTT	CASSQARGESAFF
TRBV4-2	TRBJ1-4	13	NA	NA	TGTGCCAGCAGCCAAGGGACTAATGAAAAACTGTTTTTT	CASSQGTNEKLFF
TRBV10-3	TRBJ2-1	18	once	TRBD2	TGTGCCATCACCTCCGGGACTAGCGGGAATGGGTCCTACAATGAGCAGTTCTTC	CAITSGTSGNGSYNEQFF
TRBV29-1	TRBJ1-1	13	NA	NA	TGCAGCGTTTTCAGGGCTCAGGGCACTGAAGCTTTCTTT	CSVFRAQGTEAFF
TRBV25-1	TRBJ2-5	16	NA	NA	TGTGCCAGCAGTGAAGGTTCAGGGCAGATACAAGAGACCCAGTACTTC	CASSEGSGQIQETQYF
TRBV6-2/TRBV6-3	TRBJ2-3	14	NA	NA	TGTGCCAGCAGTTACTTTTCCCGGCCAGATACGCAGTATTTT	CASSYFSRPDTQYF
TRBV18	TRBJ1-1	15	NA	NA	TGTGCCAGCTCACCAGAGGCGGAACTGAACACTGAAGCTTTCTTT	CASSPEAELNTEAFF
TRBV7-9	TRBJ1-1	11	few	NA	TGTGCCAGCAGCAAAAGGGTTGAAGCTTTCTTT	CASSKRVEAFF
TRBV14	TRBJ2-3	17	NA	TRBD1	TGTGCCAGCAGCCAAGACTCCCAAGGGGGCGGCGGAGATACGCAGTATTTT	CASSQDSQGGGGDTQYF
TRBV7-9	TRBJ2-3	20	few	TRBD1	TGTGCCAGCAGCTCTAGAATCCGGGACAGAAAACCATCTAGCACAGATACGCAGTATTTT	CASSSRIRDRKPSSTDTQYF
TRBV7-2	TRBJ2-7	13	NA	NA	TGTGCCAGCAGCTTAGTTCTGCTCAACGAGCAGTACTTC	CASSLVLLNEQYF
TRBV12-3/TRBV12-4	TRBJ2-2	17	many	TRBD1	TGTGCCAGCAGTCAGGACAGGGCCTCGCTCACCTCCGGGGAGCTGTTTTTT	CASSQDRASLTSGELFF
TRBV12-3/TRBV12-4	TRBJ2-1	17	few	TRBD1	TGTGCCAGCAGTTTTCGTAACGGGACAGGGGGTTGGGATGAGCAGTTCTTC	CASSFRNGTGGWDEQFF